The 15 T cell receptor beta chains given below trace back to one sample, sequenced in a study of immune evolution from preneoplasia to lung adenocarcinoma. The data were produced by immunoSEQ multiplex PCR, yet TCRdb's version contains in-frame clones alone and is incomplete. The sample consists of fewer than 6,000 clones, over 75% of them appearing once. The sequenced sample was FFPE invasive lung adenocarcinoma tissue. Source of these receptors: a person aged 50 to 59 with lung adenocarcinoma.

V and J are TRBV7-9 and TRBJ1-1; perhaps TRBD1 as D (5 bases). CDR3 length: 15 amino acids. Germline V gene lookup returns CDR1 SEHNR and CDR2 FQNEAQ (reference sequence). Trimming took off 3 bases at V and 1 base at J, with 12 bases between the two ends. This CDR3 is CASSFEGRTNTEAFF. The DNA of the CDR3 is TGTGCCAGCAGCTTTGAGGGACGGACGAACACTGAAGCTTTCTTT.

The rearrangement links TRBV6-5 to TRBJ2-7; D is perhaps TRBD1 (6 bases). Germline assignment: CDR1 MNHEY and CDR2 SVGAGI. This CDR3 contains 14 residues. With 6 bases removed from V and 0 bases from J, the gap between germline ends came to 12 bases. CDR3 DNA: TGTGCCAGCAGGCAGGGGTACAGCTCCTACGAGCAGTACTTC. Protein product: CASRQGYSSYEQYF.

The rearrangement joins TRBV15 to TRBJ2-3, with D uncertain. The CDR3 is 14 residues long. Germline V CDR1 and CDR2: LNHNV, YYDKDF (reference sequence). The V gene lost 0 bases and the J gene lost 4 bases, with 8 bases spanning the gap. CDR3 amino acids: CATSRDLAADTQYF. The CDR3 coding sequence is TGTGCCACCAGCAGAGATTTGGCCGCAGATACGCAGTATTTT.

The V call is TRBV30, the J call TRBJ1-1; 9 nucleotides agree with TRBD1. Trimming at V came to 5 bases and at J to 4 bases, leaving 8 bases not matched to a gene. The CDR3 consists of 14 residues. The germline CDR1 and CDR2 sequences are GTSNPN and SVGIG (reference sequence). DNA for the CDR3: TGTGCCTGGGGGACGGGACAGGGTTTCACTGAAGCTTTCTTT. As protein: CAWGTGQGFTEAFF. The entire variable domain, with the rest obtained from reference TRBV30 and TRBJ1-1, is as follows: SQTIHQWPATLVQPVGSPLSLECTVEGTSNPNLYWYRQAAGRGLQLLFYSVGIGQISSEVPQNLSASRPQDRQFILSSKKLLLSDSGFYLCAWGTGQGFTEAFFGQGTRLTVV.

The J gene is TRBJ1-2, the V gene TRBV29-1, with a possible D match to TRBD1 (5 bases). The ends were cut back, 7 bases at V and 8 bases at J, with 20 bases in the middle. CDR1 and CDR2 (germline): SQVTM, ANQGSEA. CDR3 length equals 13 residues. This chain's CDR3 is CSARDSGTSGYTF. The CDR3 coding sequence is TGCAGCGCCCGGGACTCGGGAACGTCCGGCTACACCTTC.

The chain uses TRBV5-8 and TRBJ2-1, with 7 bases matching TRBD2. Germline values: CDR1 SGHTS, CDR2 YDEGEE. This CDR3 region has 15 residues. Trimming cost V 0 bases and J 5 bases; bases outside gene matches: 5. This CDR3 is CASSLGDYENNEQFF. The CDR3 DNA is TGTGCCAGCAGCTTGGGGGACTACGAAAACAATGAGCAGTTCTTC.

J is TRBJ1-1 and V is TRBV28, with D perhaps TRBD1 (5 bases). Looked up from germline, CDR1 is MDHEN and CDR2 is SYDVKM. The CDR3 spans 15 residues. V was pared by 5 bases and J by 1 base, with 14 bases between. DNA for the CDR3: TGTGCCAGCAGTCTCGACCTTACAGGGAACACTGAAGCTTTCTTT. Translated, it gives CASSLDLTGNTEAFF.

This chain connects TRBV5-6 to TRBJ1-1; no firm D call. Per germline, CDR1 SGHDT and CDR2 YYEEEE. V gave up 2 bases and J gave up 0 bases, with 8 bases separating them. The CDR3 totals 14 residues. The CDR3 DNA is TGTGCCAGCAGCTTAGGGTACCTGAACACTGAAGCTTTCTTT. Translated: CASSLGYLNTEAFF.

The J gene is TRBJ1-1, the V gene TRBV7-2; 7 nucleotides line up with TRBD1. The germline V gene has CDR1 SGHTA and CDR2 FQGNSA. J lost 1 base, V lost 4 bases, and 3 bases had no gene match. This CDR3 is built from 14 residues. The DNA of the CDR3 is TGTGCCAGCAGCTCACAGGGGAGGAACACTGAAGCTTTCTTT. Encoded protein: CASSSQGRNTEAFF.

The V gene is TRBV30, the J gene TRBJ1-3; no firm D call. Germline V gene sequence: CDR1 GTSNPN, CDR2 SVGIG (reference sequence). V was clipped by 2 bases and J by 4 bases, with 9 bases between them. The CDR3 covers 13 residues. CDR3 nucleotide sequence: TGTGCCTGGAGTAGGCTAGAGGGAAACACCATATATTTT. It is translated as CAWSRLEGNTIYF.

The gene calls are TRBV11-2 and TRBJ2-1; D not certain. The CDR3 spans 14 residues. CDR1 and CDR2 (germline): SGHAT, FQNNGV. The V and J ends lost 2 bases and 1 base respectively, with 6 bases between them. CDR3 residues: CASSLPTSYNEQFF. CDR3 coding DNA: TGTGCCAGCAGCTTACCCACTTCCTACAATGAGCAGTTCTTC. The variable domain in full, with the rest retrieved from reference TRBV11-2 and TRBJ2-1, is EAGVAQSPRYKIIEKRQSVAFWCNPISGHATLYWYQQILGQGPKLLIQFQNNGVVDDSQLPKDRFSAERLKGVDSTLKIQPAKLEDSAVYLCASSLPTSYNEQFFGPGTRLTVL.

This chain's CDR3 is CASSFSGLAEETQYF. The CDR3 nucleotides read TGTGCCAGCAGTTTTAGTGGACTAGCGGAAGAGACCCAGTACTTC. The rearrangement links TRBV28 to TRBJ2-5, with 10 bases fitting TRBD2. V was clipped by 3 bases and J by 3 bases; unmatched bases: 4. The CDR3 is 15 residues long. Per germline, CDR1 MDHEN and CDR2 SYDVKM. Looking up the rest from reference TRBV28 and TRBJ2-5 gives the full variable domain: DVKVTQSSRYLVKRTGEKVFLECVQDMDHENMFWYRQDPGLGLRLIYFSYDVKMKEKGDIPEGYSVSREKKERFSLILESASTNQTSMYLCASSFSGLAEETQYFGPGTRLLVL.

The chain has TRBV30 and TRBJ1-5, with TRBD1 as a possible D gene (5 bases). The V end lost 4 bases, the J end lost 2 bases, and 15 bases lay between the germline ends. The CDR3 extends over 15 amino acids. Germline CDR1 is GTSNPN and CDR2 is SVGIG (reference sequence). The CDR3 region is CAWTQAGVRNQPQHF. Written as DNA, the CDR3 is TGTGCCTGGACCCAGGCGGGGGTCCGCAATCAGCCCCAGCATTTT.

The chain employs TRBV7-2 and TRBJ2-3; D remains ambiguous. The CDR3 runs to 12 residues. Germline V gene sequence: CDR1 SGHTA, CDR2 FQGNSA. Trimming stripped 7 bases from V and 5 bases from J, with 10 bases between. Written as DNA, the CDR3 is TGTGCCAGCACAACCCCGGGAGATACGCAGTATTTT. Translating gives CASTTPGDTQYF.

This clone has just one count. This chain uses TRBV2 with TRBJ1-4, with D maybe TRBD1 (6 bases). CDR1 SNHLY and CDR2 FYNNEI come from the germline V gene. The CDR3 loop spans 13 amino acids. Trimming stripped 10 bases from V and 8 bases from J, with 17 bases between. DNA for the CDR3: TGTGCCACCCAGACAGGCAGAGGGGAAAAACTGTTTTTT. This sequence encodes CATQTGRGEKLFF.